Listed below are T cell receptor beta chains from one sample, sequenced in a study of blood T cell repertoires in COVID-19. Sequenced by immunoSEQ multiplex PCR; TCRdb stores in-frame clones only, minus some. The profile shows more than 85,000 clones, about 90% of them singletons. What was sequenced was peripheral blood. The receptor source for this set is a woman aged 45-65 years with COVID-19, enrolled during active disease. Both conserved end residues are trimmed from each CDR3. D genes are given only for firm matches. Some rows have no size entry. The others give once, few or many, or a class for an expanded clone.

clone_size,v_call,d_call,cdr3_aa
.,TRBV28,.,ASSLDRFGYT
.,TRBV5-6,TRBD1,ASSGVGGNYGYT
few,TRBV14,TRBD1,ASSQGTGFLRLMNTEAF
.,TRBV6-4,.,ASSRVTGTEQY
.,TRBV10-3,TRBD1,AISEGQGAGQPQH
few,TRBV13,.,ASSLGSDGNTIY
.,TRBV7-2,TRBD1,ASSSTGGIDGYT
.,TRBV28,.,ASSPGGVRNTIY
few,TRBV25-1,TRBD2,ASQQSGANNEQF
.,TRBV4-1,.,ASSQEEIAETQY
.,TRBV7-6,TRBD1,ASRLITGDSPYEQY
.,TRBV24-1,TRBD1,ATSDRDRFHGYT
.,TRBV7-8,.,ASSFSGQNTIY
.,TRBV7-9,TRBD1,ASSSPAGTAYSPLH
.,TRBV3-1/TRBV3-2,.,ASTPGRVSYEQY
.,TRBV6-5,TRBD1,ASSRDRGGEKLF
.,TRBV7-9,TRBD2,ASSPRGLAASYNEQF
.,TRBV24-1,.,ATSTDSSGYT
.,TRBV2,.,ASSDLVGSGEQY
.,TRBV27,TRBD1,ASSLSGTDYEQY
.,TRBV30,.,AWSVGGGLGTDTQY
.,TRBV2,TRBD1,ASFGQGGSPLH
.,TRBV3-1/TRBV3-2,TRBD1,ASSQGGVGTVGSPLH
.,TRBV7-6,TRBD2,ASSLARTSGGGETQY
.,TRBV7-9,.,ASSLTPLGGNSPLH
.,TRBV10-2,.,ASRRQGNTEAF
few,TRBV2,TRBD1,ASRTGQDLSPLH
.,TRBV6-1,TRBD1,ASSEWDRLNSNQPQH
.,TRBV20-1,.,SASAGGSNQPQH
.,TRBV6-5,TRBD1,ASSYSSGTGQETQY
.,TRBV3-1/TRBV3-2,.,ASSQKGRNSPLH
.,TRBV18,TRBD1,ASSLQGDYGYT
.,TRBV6-5,TRBD1,ASSPGQYQETQY